The sequence of this T cell receptor (beta chain) was determined in a study of Graves' ophthalmopathy and Graves' hyperthyroidism (dated by TCRdb to the late 2010s). At the level of the whole study: Stable hyperthyroidism was defined as no progression to ophthalmopathy within 18 months of follow-up. The study used signatures of the TCR beta repertoire to tell Graves' ophthalmopathy apart from Graves' hyperthyroidism and to predict which patients would progress to ophthalmopathy. In total, some 140 blood samples were TCR-sequenced: under 45 ophthalmopathy, some 75 hyperthyroidism and some 17 hyperthyroidism-to-ophthalmopathy patients. To explore V-J signatures that separate ophthalmopathy from hyperthyroidism, a discovery set of about 96 patients was enrolled, consisting of roughly 45 with ophthalmopathy and approximately 57 with stable hyperthyroidism. For independent validation, a separate cohort was made up of 18 hyperthyroidism patients plus 17 patients who later progressed from hyperthyroidism to ophthalmopathy. In over 5 hyperthyroidism patients, the T-cell repertoire of thyroid tissue was compared with the T-cell repertoire of blood. Following sample collection, hyperthyroidism patients were given methimazole at a starting dose of 30 mg daily, and ophthalmopathy patients were given high-dose intravenous methylprednisolone. Paper-wide results and their limitations: In validation, the model predicted ophthalmopathy progression with about 71% sensitivity and about 77% specificity; roughly 12 predicted patients were CT-confirmed with GO in a median of around 6.5 months. The 13-signature model separated ophthalmopathy from stable hyperthyroidism with approximately 90% sensitivity and about 84% specificity in cross-validation, and 80%/75% in the test set. Among expanded thyroid clonotypes with frequency above 0.001, most also showed up in blood, which suggests that blood repertoires may reflect the thyroid immune response. No statistical method was used to set the sample size in advance, and the investigators knew which group each participant was assigned to.

The cysteine opens and the phenylalanine closes a CDR3 of 13 amino acids. The read is trimmed to its CDR3 DNA, 39 bases read in frame from base 1. Trimming accounts for 7 bases at V and 2 bases at J, while the number of junction bases matched to no gene is 3. Sequences SGHDN (CDR1) and FVKESK (CDR2) are obtained from the germline V gene. This clonotype was recorded a few times. No antigen is known for it. Per-nucleotide qualities are absent, and no much larger clonotype sits a single base away. For repertoire sequencing, TCR beta CDR3 regions were amplified from RNA transcripts. The first round of RT-PCR was done with HTBI primers and the Qiagen OneStep RT-PCR kit, and was followed by a second round of multiplex PCR, then size selection and purification. Libraries were sequenced on an Illumina HiSeq2000 using paired-end 100 bp reads. The authors' pipeline ran thus. Reads were processed with SOAPnuke, discarding reads with adapters, uncalled bases, mean Phred below 15, or no exact constant-primer or identifier match. High-quality paired reads were merged with COPE v1.2.5. Unique nucleotide sequences were defined as clonotypes and aligned to IMGT TRB V, D and J references using MiTCR v1.1. Only V-J combinations with frequency above 0.0001 were analysed, covering over 98% of repertoires. For each V-J combination, a TCR clonal expansion and chaos score was defined as F50 clonal expansion divided by the chaos observed in the TCRdist matrix. Welch's t-statistics and random forest were used to reduce features to about a dozen V-J combinations, which were fed into a naive Bayes classifier. The Morisita-Horn index was used to measure how similar the thyroid and blood repertoires were. TCRdb reprocessing: public reads trimmed at Q25 with fastp, clones called with MiXCR, in-frame beta chains kept. Each CDR3 protein gets just one entry, which takes the most common genes and DNA from the rows behind it. The V and J calls follow TCRdb's processing rather than the paper's. The sample has over a million distinct CDR3 sequences on record, about 40% of them singletons. The ten most abundant clones make up 8.5% to 14% of the sample.

Hyperthyroidism patients were newly diagnosed, with disease duration under 2 months, and aged 18 to 65 years. Patients with other autoimmune diseases, uncontrolled infections, pregnancy or lactation were excluded from the study. Diagnosis was based on clinical symptoms, serum thyroxine, TRAb, thyroid ultrasound and orbital computed tomography. Total RNA was extracted using Trizol reagent, and RNA quality was checked on an Agilent 2100 Bioanalyzer. The source material was peripheral blood or thyroid tissue (not recorded which). The TCR sequence derives from an adult man with Graves' hyperthyroidism. The chain is made from TRBV14 and TRBJ2-7; TRBD2 aligns with 9 central bases. The nucleotides read TGTGCCAGCAAGACTAGCGGAGCCTACGAGCAGTACTTC. It translates as CASKTSGAYEQYF.